Below, 19 T cell receptor beta chains from the same sample are listed, as sequenced in a study of cytomegalovirus exposure and HLA in healthy donors. PCR primers comprised 60 Vbeta and 13 Jbeta primers. The protocol was immunoSEQ multiplex PCR, while the TCRdb copy is restricted to in-frame clones and leaves out a portion. The sample consists of approximately 170,000 clones, over 80% of them appearing once. The sequenced sample consisted of PBMCs. These receptors were collected from a man aged 50 to 60 in good health and CMV-seropositive.

The chain is built from TRBV29-1 and TRBJ1-2, with D maybe TRBD1 (5 bases). CDR1 is SQVTM and CDR2 is ANQGSEA in the germline V gene. The CDR3 has 14 residues. V was pared by 0 bases and J by 8 bases, with 16 bases between. The CDR3 loop reads CSVEDSFRALGYTF. CDR3 bases: TGCAGCGTTGAAGATTCCTTCAGGGCCTTAGGCTACACCTTC.

The V gene is TRBV9, the J gene TRBJ2-7, with TRBD1 matching 8 bases. Germline assignment: CDR1 SGDLS and CDR2 YYNGEE. Unmatched junction bases numbered 4, after V lost 2 bases and J lost 3 bases. The CDR3 has 14 amino acids. The CDR3 nucleotides are TGTGCCAGCAGCGTGGGACAGGAGGGCTACGAGCAGTACTTC. Its translation is CASSVGQEGYEQYF.

The chain combines TRBV2 with TRBJ1-4; no clear D gene. V was clipped by 7 bases and J by 2 bases, with 14 bases between them. Germline assignment: CDR1 SNHLY and CDR2 FYNNEI. This CDR3 has 15 residues. CDR3 loop: CASNLRDWTNEKLFF. In DNA, the CDR3 is TGTGCCAGCAATTTGCGGGATTGGACTAATGAAAAACTGTTTTTT.

This chain joins TRBV5-6 and TRBJ2-7; 13 nucleotides align to TRBD2. Per germline, CDR1 SGHDT and CDR2 YYEEEE. This CDR3 contains 14 residues. V trimming: 5 bases; J trimming: 4 bases; junction bases outside the gene matches: 3. The CDR3 nucleotides read TGTGCCAGCAGACCGACTAGCGGGAGGTACGAGCAGTACTTC. This sequence encodes CASRPTSGRYEQYF.

The rearrangement links TRBV2 to TRBJ1-1; TRBD1 might be the D (5 bases). The CDR3 contains 13 residues. Deletions cut 3 bases from V and 4 bases from J, with 9 bases between. Germline CDR1 reads SNHLY; CDR2 reads FYNNEI. This CDR3 is CASSDGGSTEAFF. As DNA, the CDR3 is TGTGCCAGCAGTGACGGGGGTAGCACTGAAGCTTTCTTT.

This chain joins TRBV7-9 and TRBJ1-4; 7 bases align to TRBD1. V trimming: 2 bases; J trimming: 8 bases; junction bases outside the gene matches: 8. Germline V gene data show CDR1 as SEHNR and CDR2 as FQNEAQ (reference sequence). This CDR3 region has 15 residues. The CDR3 sequence is CASSLLGTAGEKLFF. The CDR3 DNA reads TGTGCCAGCAGCTTACTCGGGACAGCCGGCGAAAAACTGTTTTTT.

DNA of the CDR3: TGTGCCAGCCACCTAGGGAGCGGGAGGTACGAGCAGTACTTC. This translates into CASHLGSGRYEQYF. The chain is built from TRBV18 and TRBJ2-7, with TRBD2 matching 9 bases. Germline V gene lookup returns CDR1 KGHSH and CDR2 LQKENI. CDR3 length equals 14 residues. J gave up 4 bases and V 8 bases, and 9 bases lay outside the gene matches.

V is TRBV2 and J is TRBJ2-5; no clear D. The CDR3 totals 13 residues. Germline V CDR1 and CDR2: SNHLY, FYNNEI. V lost 4 bases and J 5 bases, leaving 11 bases between the germline ends. The CDR3, as DNA: TGTGCCAGCAGTGCTCTAGGTGCGGAGACCCAGTACTTC. This codes for CASSALGAETQYF.

V gene TRBV10-2 combines with J gene TRBJ1-4, with a tentative D call TRBD1 (5 bases). Per the germline V gene, CDR1 is WSHSY and CDR2 is SAAADI. Trimming pared 7 bases from V and 1 base from J, leaving 7 bases between. There are 13 residues in the CDR3. DNA of the CDR3: TGCGCCAGCACCGGGGGAACTAATGAAAAACTGTTTTTT. Translated, it gives CASTGGTNEKLFF.

The gene calls are TRBV19 and TRBJ2-2, with a weak D call TRBD1 (6 bases). The CDR3 covers 14 residues. Germline-derived CDR1 and CDR2 are LNHDA and SQIVND (reference sequence). The germline V and J ends were trimmed by 4 bases and 4 bases, with 10 bases remaining between them. The CDR3 coding sequence is TGTGCCAGTAGTACGTCAGGGGTCACCGGGGAGCTGTTTTTT. Translating gives CASSTSGVTGELFF.

The rearrangement uses TRBV6-5 and TRBJ1-1, with D perhaps TRBD1 (5 bases). CDR1 is MNHEY and CDR2 is SVGAGI in the germline V gene. The CDR3 sequence is 13 residues long. V lost 5 bases and J 6 bases, leaving 13 bases between the germline ends. CDR3 sequence: CASSKSGTAEAFF. Written as DNA, the CDR3 is TGTGCCAGCAGTAAAAGCGGGACGGCTGAAGCTTTCTTT.

The chain couples TRBV5-6 to TRBJ1-6; 10 positions match TRBD1. J lost 4 bases, V lost 4 bases, and 5 bases had no gene match. The CDR3 sequence is 16 residues long. Germline CDR1 SGHDT, CDR2 YYEEEE. This chain's CDR3 is CASSTEGQGYNSPLHF. Written as DNA, the CDR3 is TGTGCCAGCAGCACAGAGGGACAGGGGTATAATTCACCCCTCCACTTT.

The chain joins TRBV6-1 to TRBJ1-1; D ambiguous. Trimming removed 8 bases from V and 1 base from J, with 11 bases in between. This CDR3 comprises 13 residues. Germline CDR1 is MNHNS and CDR2 is SASEGT. The CDR3 protein is CASAVEGNTEAFF. The CDR3, as DNA: TGTGCCAGCGCCGTGGAGGGGAACACTGAAGCTTTCTTT.

The rearrangement links TRBV30 to TRBJ2-7; D is uncertain. The germline CDR1 and CDR2 sequences are GTSNPN and SVGIG (reference sequence). The CDR3 covers 16 residues. V lost 0 bases and J lost 5, with 20 bases in between. The CDR3 spells CAWSVSWASYPHEQYF. Written as DNA, the CDR3 is TGTGCCTGGAGTGTTAGTTGGGCCTCCTACCCCCACGAGCAGTACTTC.

The chain employs TRBV5-1 and TRBJ2-5, with TRBD1 as a possible D gene (5 bases). Germline CDR1 reads SGHRS; CDR2 reads YFSETQ. The CDR3 totals 15 residues. Trimming removed 0 bases from V and 4 bases from J, with 13 bases in between. The CDR3 DNA is TGCGCCAGCAGCTTGGGAGTAGGGGTGGGAGAGACCCAGTACTTC. It codes for CASSLGVGVGETQYF.

The chain carries TRBV6-1 and TRBJ2-1, with 16 bases matching TRBD2. This CDR3 is built from 18 residues. V lost 4 bases and J lost 3; bases outside the gene matches: 6. Germline CDR1 is MNHNS and CDR2 is SASEGT. Written as DNA, the CDR3 is TGTGCCAGCAGTGCCCGGGGACTAGCGGGGGGGAACTACAATGAGCAGTTCTTC. It yields the protein CASSARGLAGGNYNEQFF.

This chain connects TRBV5-1 to TRBJ2-7; the D is unclear. Germline V CDR1 and CDR2: SGHRS, YFSETQ. V lost 0 bases and J 5 bases, leaving 6 bases between the germline ends. This CDR3 has 12 amino acids. The CDR3 loop reads CASSLVADEQYF. Written as DNA, the CDR3 is TGCGCCAGCAGCTTGGTTGCGGACGAGCAGTACTTC.

The chain links TRBV6-5 to TRBJ2-7, with 9 bases lining up with TRBD1. Germline V lookup: CDR1 MNHEY, CDR2 SVGAGI. The CDR3 runs 15 residues. V shed 7 bases and J 5 bases; nucleotides not matched to a gene: 12. The CDR3 sequence: CASIQTGTGSHEQYF. The CDR3 coding sequence is TGTGCCAGCATTCAAACCGGGACAGGGTCCCACGAGCAGTACTTC.

This clone appeared a single time. The chain couples TRBV28 to TRBJ2-1, with a weak D call TRBD1 (6 bases). CDR3 size: 15 residues. The V end was cut by 7 bases, the J end by 1 base, with 14 bases between. Germline assignment: CDR1 MDHEN and CDR2 SYDVKM. Here the CDR3 reads CASTPQGMSYNEQFF. The CDR3 DNA sequence: TGTGCCAGCACTCCACAGGGAATGTCCTACAATGAGCAGTTCTTC.